Listed below are T cell receptor beta chains from one sample, sequenced in a study of T-cell memory formation after mild COVID-19. Each CDR3 protein gets one entry after TCRdb re-called the 5' RACE reads with MiXCR. The sample includes about 320,000 distinct CDR3 sequences, approximately 15% of them seen just once. Sequenced material: PBMCs or a T cell subset sorted from them (not recorded which). The receptors come from a young man who had mild COVID-19 (a few samples of this study predate the infection). Cell type and time point are not known. CDR3s include the opening cysteine and the closing phenylalanine or tryptophan. Clone size appears in some rows only: once, few, many, or a class for an expanded clone.

size: few
V: TRBV5-1
CDR3: CASSSMGQGVGGYTF

size: few
V: TRBV7-9
CDR3: CASSYTGTRDEQFF

size: few
V: TRBV10-2
CDR3: CASEFGGGGETQYF

size: -
V: TRBV4-3
CDR3: CASSQSWTGPRSGNTIYF

size: -
V: TRBV7-9
CDR3: CASSLGQGFAETQYF

size: few
V: TRBV18
CDR3: CASSPNARGTSGYTF

size: -
V: TRBV4-1
CDR3: CATSSGGDTQYF

size: -
V: TRBV11-2
CDR3: CASSLGRASGGARYNEQFF

size: -
V: TRBV2
CDR3: CASSEAGNEQFF

size: few
V: TRBV4-1
CDR3: CASSQLAVETQYF